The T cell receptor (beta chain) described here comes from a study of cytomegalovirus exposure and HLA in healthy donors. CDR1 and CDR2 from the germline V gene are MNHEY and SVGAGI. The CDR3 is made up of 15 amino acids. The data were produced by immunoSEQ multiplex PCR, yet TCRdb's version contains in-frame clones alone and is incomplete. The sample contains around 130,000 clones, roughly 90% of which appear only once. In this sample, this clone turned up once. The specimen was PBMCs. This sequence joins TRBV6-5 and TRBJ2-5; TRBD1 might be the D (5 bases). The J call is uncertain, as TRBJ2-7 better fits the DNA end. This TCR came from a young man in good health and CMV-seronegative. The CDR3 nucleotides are TGTGCCAGCAGTTACTTGTCTAGAAAGGGGTACGAGCAGTACTTC. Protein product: CASSYLSRKGYEQYF.